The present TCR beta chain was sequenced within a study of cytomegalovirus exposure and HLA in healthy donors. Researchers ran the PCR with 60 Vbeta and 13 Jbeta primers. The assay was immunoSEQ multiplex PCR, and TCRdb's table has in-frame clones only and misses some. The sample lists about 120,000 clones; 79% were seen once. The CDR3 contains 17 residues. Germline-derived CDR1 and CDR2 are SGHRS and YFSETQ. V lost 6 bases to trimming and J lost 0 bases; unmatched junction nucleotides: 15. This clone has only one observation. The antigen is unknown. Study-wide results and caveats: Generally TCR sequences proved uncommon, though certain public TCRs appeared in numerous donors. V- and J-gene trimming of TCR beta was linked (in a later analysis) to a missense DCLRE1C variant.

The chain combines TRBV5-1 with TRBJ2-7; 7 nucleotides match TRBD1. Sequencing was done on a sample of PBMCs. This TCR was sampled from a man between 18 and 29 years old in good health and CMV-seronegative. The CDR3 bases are TGCGCCAGCAACCCTAGGTCCGGGACAGCGAGCTCCTACGAGCAGTACTTC. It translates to CASNPRSGTASSYEQYF.